The next 23 T cell receptor beta chains were all read from a single sample in a study of identifying expanded T cells in peripheral blood. Generated by immunoSEQ multiplex PCR, the TCRdb table keeps only in-frame clones and is missing some. Of about 85,000 clones in the sample, 89% were seen once. Sequencing was done on a sample of blood. The receptors shown here come from a person between 18 and 75 years old in good health.

In DNA form, the CDR3 reads TGTGCCAGTAGTATTGGTCCGGAGACAGATACGCAGTATTTT. It is translated as CASSIGPETDTQYF. The chain is built from TRBV19 and TRBJ2-3; D gene unclear. The CDR3 is 14 amino acids. The germline gives CDR1 LNHDA, CDR2 SQIVND (reference sequence). V dropped 3 bases and J dropped 3 bases, with 10 bases sitting between them.

The rearrangement joins TRBV5-4 to TRBJ1-2; TRBD1 matches 7 bases. Unmatched junction bases numbered 0, after V lost 2 bases and J lost 2 bases. This CDR3 spans 13 amino acids. Germline CDR1 and CDR2: SGHNT and YYREEE (reference sequence). CDR3 in DNA: TGTGCCAGCAGCTTCAGGGGGAACTATGGCTACACCTTC. As protein: CASSFRGNYGYTF.

The chain recombines TRBV7-2 with TRBJ2-6; a weak D match, TRBD2 (5 bases). Trimming stripped 8 bases from V and 0 bases from J, with 5 bases between. CDR3 length equals 13 residues. Per the germline V gene, CDR1 is SGHTA and CDR2 is FQGNSA. The CDR3 nucleotides read TGTGCCAGCGGGAGCTCTGGGGCCAACGTCCTGACTTTC. This translates into CASGSSGANVLTF. Full variable domain (rest looked up from reference TRBV7-2 and TRBJ2-6): GAGVSQSPSNKVTEKGKDVELRCDPISGHTALYWYRQSLGQGLEFLIYFQGNSAPDKSGLPSDRFSAERTGGSVSTLTIQRTQQEDSAVYLCASGSSGANVLTFGAGSRLTVL.

This chain connects TRBV6-5 to TRBJ2-7; D unclear. Germline V gene sequence: CDR1 MNHEY, CDR2 SVGAGI. This CDR3 region has 14 residues. Trimming cost V 2 bases and J 3 bases, with 11 bases left between them. The DNA of the CDR3 is TGTGCCAGCAGTTACCTCATTGGACGCTACGAGCAGTACTTC. Its translation: CASSYLIGRYEQYF.

V gene TRBV5-5 combines with J gene TRBJ1-5; TRBD1 matches at 7 bases. Trimming cost V 4 bases and J 4 bases; bases outside gene matches: 8. CDR1 and CDR2 from the germline V gene are SGHKS and YYEKEE (reference sequence). This CDR3 contains 15 residues. The CDR3 reads CASSEGIQGNQPQHF. Here the CDR3 DNA reads TGTGCCAGCAGCGAAGGGATACAGGGGAATCAGCCCCAGCATTTT.

V and J are TRBV11-1 and TRBJ1-2; 9 positions agree with TRBD1. Trimming removed 1 base from V and 4 bases from J; junction bases left unmatched: 10. CDR1 and CDR2 from the germline V gene are SGHAT and FQDESV (reference sequence). The CDR3 runs 17 residues. The DNA of the CDR3 is TGTGCCAGCAGCTTAGGGGGGACAGGGAATTGGATCTATGGCTACACCTTC. It yields the protein CASSLGGTGNWIYGYTF.

This clone was counted between two and nine times. The chain couples TRBV18 to TRBJ2-7; TRBD2 matches 8 bases. Germline V CDR1 and CDR2: KGHSH, LQKENI. The V and J ends lost 2 bases and 3 bases, in that order; junction bases with no gene match: 3. The CDR3 contains 14 residues. CDR3 nucleotide sequence: TGTGCCAGCTCACCATACAGCGGGGGCTACGAGCAGTACTTC. Translation gives CASSPYSGGYEQYF.

The chain uses TRBV6-5 and TRBJ2-7, with D tentatively TRBD1 (5 bases). From germline, CDR1 is MNHEY and CDR2 SVGAGI. This CDR3 has 13 residues. Trimming took 6 bases from V and 0 from J, leaving 9 bases between them. CDR3 region: CASRPGISYEQYF. The CDR3 DNA follows: TGTGCCAGCAGACCAGGGATCTCCTACGAGCAGTACTTC.

V and J are TRBV5-1 and TRBJ2-6; 7 nucleotides align to TRBD1. The CDR3 is 18 amino acids. Looked up from germline, CDR1 is SGHRS and CDR2 is YFSETQ. V lost 3 bases to trimming and J lost 0 bases; unmatched junction nucleotides: 9. The CDR3 nucleotides read TGCGCCAGCAGCTACACCGGGACAGTAGGCTCTGGGGCCAACGTCCTGACTTTC. Protein sequence: CASSYTGTVGSGANVLTF.

CDR3 protein: CASSFWGGQETQYF. The CDR3 DNA sequence: TGCGCCAGCAGCTTTTGGGGGGGCCAAGAGACCCAGTACTTC. The chain joins TRBV5-1 to TRBJ2-5; 7 bases map to TRBD2. The germline V gene has CDR1 SGHRS and CDR2 YFSETQ. The CDR3 has 14 amino acids. J was trimmed by 1 base and V by 2 bases; bases with no gene match: 2.

This sequence joins TRBV6-1 and TRBJ2-7, with 11 bases matching TRBD2. The J segment lost 2 bases and the V segment lost 8 bases, leaving 8 bases of the junction unmatched. Germline lookup yields CDR1 MNHNS and CDR2 SASEGT. The CDR3 length is 15 residues. CDR3 sequence: CASCSGGGRTYEQYF. The CDR3 coding sequence is TGTGCCAGCTGTAGCGGGGGGGGAAGGACCTACGAGCAGTACTTC.

This clone was picked up one time. This sequence joins TRBV13 and TRBJ2-7; possible D gene TRBD1, 5 bases. Germline lookup yields CDR1 PRHDT and CDR2 FYEKMQ (reference sequence). Trimming pared 4 bases from V and 5 bases from J, leaving 15 bases between. This CDR3 contains 14 residues. In DNA, the CDR3 is TGTGCCAGCAGCTCCCGGGCACAGGTCCACGAGCAGTACTTC. The encoded protein is CASSSRAQVHEQYF.

This chain uses TRBV6-1 with TRBJ2-7; D gene uncertain. The V end was cut by 8 bases, the J end by 7 bases, with 12 bases between. This CDR3 is built from 11 residues. The germline gives CDR1 MNHNS, CDR2 SASEGT. The CDR3 region has the DNA TGTGCCAGCCGCTGGTCGGTTGAGCAGTACTTC. This codes for CASRWSVEQYF.

The rearrangement joins TRBV15 to TRBJ2-1; possibly TRBD1 for D (7 bases). The CDR3 loop spans 16 amino acids. The germline V gene encodes CDR1 LNHNV and CDR2 YYDKDF (reference sequence). Trimming removed 0 bases at V and 6 bases at J, with 15 bases between. The CDR3 is CATSRDLWQGGNEQFF. CDR3 DNA sequence: TGTGCCACCAGCAGAGATCTCTGGCAGGGGGGCAATGAGCAGTTCTTC.

The CDR3 nucleotides read TGCGCCAGCAGTCATGTACGGGCGCACTCCTACGAGCAGTACTTC. This encodes CASSHVRAHSYEQYF. The chain employs TRBV23-1 and TRBJ2-7; D remains unclear. TRBV23-1 belongs to the ORF category, with a function that is uncertain. The CDR3 is made up of 15 amino acids. Trimming shortened V by 3 bases and J by 0 bases, and 12 bases separated the two germline ends.

This chain links TRBV21-1 with TRBJ1-5; the table's D call TRBD1 went unverified against the DNA. TRBV21-1 is marked as a pseudogene. The CDR3 has 15 amino acids. This CDR3 is CASPPSTGRGQPQHF. CDR3 sequence (DNA): TGTGCCAGTCCTCCTTCGACAGGACGAGGACAGCCCCAGCATTTT.

Only one count was recorded for this clone. V and J are TRBV7-9 and TRBJ2-3, with D possibly matching TRBD1 (6 bases). The germline gives CDR1 SEHNR, CDR2 FQNEAQ (reference sequence). The V end lost 3 bases, the J end lost 10 bases, and 20 bases lay between the germline ends. The CDR3 covers 15 residues. The CDR3 loop is CASSFATQGGYAQYF. In DNA form, the CDR3 reads TGTGCCAGCAGCTTCGCAACTCAAGGGGGTTACGCGCAGTATTTT.

The chain uses TRBV19 and TRBJ2-6; no firm D call. V was clipped by 1 base and J by 0 bases, with 13 bases between them. The germline CDR1 and CDR2 sequences are LNHDA and SQIVND (reference sequence). The CDR3 length is 18 residues. The CDR3 coding sequence is TGTGCCAGTAGTATAGGGTACGGCAAATACTCTGGGGCCAACGTCCTGACTTTC. Translating gives CASSIGYGKYSGANVLTF.

The chain joins TRBV6-6 to TRBJ1-2, with 11 bases lining up with TRBD1. With V trimmed by 10 bases and J by 7 bases, 8 bases remained unmatched. This CDR3 is built from 13 residues. The germline V gene encodes CDR1 MNHNY and CDR2 SVGAGI (reference sequence). This CDR3 reads CAIAGTGGSGYTF. The CDR3 DNA follows: TGTGCCATTGCAGGGACAGGGGGTAGTGGCTACACCTTC.

The gene calls are TRBV5-4 and TRBJ2-3; 8 nucleotides match TRBD2. Germline V gene lookup returns CDR1 SGHNT and CDR2 YYREEE (reference sequence). Germline trimming cut 3 bases from V and 0 bases from J; bases unmatched to any gene: 0. CDR3 size: 14 residues. The CDR3 spells CASSSGGSTDTQYF. The CDR3 nucleotides read TGTGCCAGCAGCTCGGGGGGGAGCACAGATACGCAGTATTTT.

This sequence joins TRBV11-2 and TRBJ2-1, with 11 bases identical to TRBD1. V trimming: 5 bases; J trimming: 6 bases; junction bases outside the gene matches: 9. CDR1 and CDR2 (germline): SGHAT, FQNNGV. The CDR3 sequence is 16 residues long. CDR3 sequence reads: CASSNIRDRGFNEQFF. The CDR3 DNA is TGTGCCAGCAGCAATATCCGGGACAGGGGGTTCAATGAGCAGTTCTTC.

The gene calls are TRBV7-2 and TRBJ2-7; TRBD2 matches 8 bases. The germline V gene has CDR1 SGHTA and CDR2 FQGNSA. The CDR3 is 15 residues long. V lost 5 bases, J lost 3 bases, and 9 bases stayed unmatched. CDR3 residues: CASSQRTSGYYEQYF. In DNA, the CDR3 is TGTGCCAGCAGCCAGCGCACTAGCGGATACTACGAGCAGTACTTC.

The chain is built from TRBV7-3 and TRBJ2-3; weak D call: TRBD2 (5 bases). The CDR3 covers 13 residues. V dropped 5 bases and J dropped 8 bases, with 14 bases sitting between them. Germline V gene data show CDR1 as SGHTA and CDR2 as FQGTGA. The CDR3 nucleotides read TGTGCCAGCAGCCCCGGGGTCACCGGTACGCAGTATTTT. Translated: CASSPGVTGTQYF.